These 23 T cell receptor beta chains share one sample of origin, sequenced in a study of T cell changes during pregnancy in multiple sclerosis. The assay was immunoSEQ multiplex PCR, and TCRdb's table has in-frame clones only and misses some. The repertoire includes approximately 92,000 clones, roughly 90% of them detected once, and 1.5% sits in the top ten. Specimen: peripheral blood, collected in the first trimester of pregnancy. The receptors here all came from a female donor with multiple sclerosis, enrolled in a pregnancy study.

This chain joins TRBV20-1 and TRBJ1-1; D gene unclear. Germline V gene lookup returns CDR1 DFQATT and CDR2 SNEGSKA (reference sequence). This CDR3 has 11 residues. V gave up 4 bases and J gave up 7 bases, with 10 bases separating them. Written as DNA, the CDR3 is TGCAGTGCTACGGGTGATAGTGAAGCTTTCTTT. It yields the protein CSATGDSEAFF.

This rearrangement joins TRBV19 to TRBJ2-7, with TRBD1 identical over 9 bases. CDR1 is LNHDA and CDR2 is SQIVND in the germline V gene (reference sequence). The trim removed 8 bases at V and 2 bases at J, leaving 10 bases unmatched. CDR3 length equals 15 residues. CDR3 region: CASAPGTGLPYEQYF. The CDR3 DNA sequence: TGTGCCAGTGCCCCGGGGACAGGGCTTCCCTACGAGCAGTACTTC.

This chain uses TRBV30 with TRBJ2-5; the D gene is possibly TRBD2 (5 bases). Gene TRBJ2-7 matches the end of the DNA better, so the J call may be wrong. The CDR3 runs to 13 residues. Germline-derived CDR1 and CDR2 are GTSNPN and SVGIG (reference sequence). The CDR3, as DNA: TGTGCCTGGAGTTCGAGCGGCTCCTACGAGCAGTACTTC. Protein sequence: CAWSSSGSYEQYF.

This sequence joins TRBV12-5 and TRBJ2-7; 7 nucleotides align to TRBD1. V shed 5 bases, J shed 6 bases, and the junction held 7 bases outside the gene matches. Germline assignment: CDR1 LGHNT and CDR2 FRNRAP. The CDR3 is made up of 13 amino acids. CDR3 sequence reads: CASGPDRVLEQYF. Written as DNA, the CDR3 is TGTGCTAGTGGTCCCGACAGGGTTCTCGAGCAGTACTTC.

The rearrangement uses TRBV30 and TRBJ2-7, with TRBD2 matching over 9 bases. Germline loops: CDR1 GTSNPN, CDR2 SVGIG (reference sequence). CDR3 size: 15 residues. Germline trimming cut 5 bases from V and 4 bases from J; bases unmatched to any gene: 12. CDR3 in DNA: TGTGCCTGGGCGTTACCTAGCGGGAATACTTACGAGCAGTACTTC. Encoded protein: CAWALPSGNTYEQYF. Supplemented by reference TRBV30 and TRBJ2-7, the full variable domain reads SQTIHQWPATLVQPVGSPLSLECTVEGTSNPNLYWYRQAAGRGLQLLFYSVGIGQISSEVPQNLSASRPQDRQFILSSKKLLLSDSGFYLCAWALPSGNTYEQYFGPGTRLTVT.

This sequence joins TRBV28 and TRBJ2-7, with 10 bases lining up with TRBD1. Germline CDR1 reads MDHEN; CDR2 reads SYDVKM. The CDR3 has 15 residues. J was trimmed by 3 bases and V by 7 bases; bases with no gene match: 9. CDR3 protein: CASILVRTGGYEQYF. CDR3 nucleotide sequence: TGTGCCAGCATCCTAGTGCGGACAGGGGGCTACGAGCAGTACTTC.

This chain uses TRBV25-1 with TRBJ2-5; 10 nucleotides align to TRBD1. Germline CDR1 is MGHDK and CDR2 is SYGVNS. V shed 5 bases and J 2 bases; nucleotides not matched to a gene: 2. The CDR3 spans 14 residues. CDR3 region: CASSLDRGQETQYF. In nucleotides, the CDR3 is TGTGCCAGCAGTTTGGACAGGGGGCAAGAGACCCAGTACTTC.

This clone was recorded only once. The genes are TRBV19 and TRBJ1-5; 9 bases agree with TRBD1. The CDR3 has 16 residues. The ends lost 5 bases at V and 7 bases at J; junction bases unmatched: 12. Germline lookup yields CDR1 LNHDA and CDR2 SQIVND (reference sequence). CDR3 amino acids: CASSGLQGADWQPQHF. The CDR3 DNA reads TGTGCCAGTAGTGGACTACAGGGGGCGGATTGGCAGCCCCAGCATTTT.

This rearrangement joins TRBV6-5 to TRBJ2-7, with a weak D call TRBD1 (5 bases). The CDR3 extends over 15 amino acids. V was cut by 2 bases and J by 4 bases, with 15 bases left in between. Germline assignment: CDR1 MNHEY and CDR2 SVGAGI. CDR3 region: CASSYRPQRGYEQYF. The DNA of the CDR3 is TGTGCCAGCAGTTACCGGCCCCAAAGGGGATACGAGCAGTACTTC.

The chain links TRBV4-2 to TRBJ2-1, with D possibly matching TRBD2 (7 bases). The germline V and J ends were trimmed by 1 base and 9 bases, with 10 bases remaining between them. This CDR3 contains 13 residues. Germline loops: CDR1 LGHNA, CDR2 YNFKEQ. The DNA of the CDR3 is TGTGCCAGCAGCCAAGTTAGGGGGGGTGAGCAGTTCTTC. This codes for CASSQVRGGEQFF.

The chain uses TRBV16 and TRBJ2-7; D not resolved. The CDR3 covers 17 residues. The germline gives CDR1 KGHSY, CDR2 FQNENV. V lost 0 bases to trimming and J lost 3 bases, with 18 bases between them. The CDR3 coding sequence is TGTGCCAGCAGCCAATCGGTTTTTGCAGGCGACCTCTACGAGCAGTACTTC. Translating it yields CASSQSVFAGDLYEQYF.

The chain links TRBV27 to TRBJ2-7, with 8 bases identical to TRBD2. Germline V gives CDR1 MNHEY, CDR2 SMNVEV (reference sequence). The CDR3 loop spans 19 amino acids. The V and J ends lost 5 bases and 4 bases, in that order; junction bases with no gene match: 22. This chain's CDR3 is CASSPRWIHSGGPMYEQYF. CDR3 coding DNA: TGTGCCAGCAGTCCCCGGTGGATCCATTCGGGAGGGCCGATGTACGAGCAGTACTTC.

The chain recombines TRBV27 with TRBJ2-6, with 7 bases identical to TRBD2. Trimming removed 3 bases from V and 2 bases from J; junction bases left unmatched: 13. Germline V lookup: CDR1 MNHEY, CDR2 SMNVEV (reference sequence). The CDR3 has 19 amino acids. The DNA of the CDR3 is TGTGCCAGCAGTTTGATTCGAACGGGGGGTCTCCCTGGGGCCAACGTCCTGACTTTC. Protein sequence: CASSLIRTGGLPGANVLTF.

This chain links TRBV10-3 with TRBJ2-3; 15 positions agree with TRBD2. After removal of 3 bases from V and 2 bases from J, the junction contained 3 bases not matched to a gene. This CDR3 has 17 amino acids. CDR1 is ENHRY and CDR2 is SYGVKD in the germline V gene. The CDR3 DNA reads TGTGCCATCAGTGATCGGACTAGCGGGAGGGCCACAGATACGCAGTATTTT. As protein: CAISDRTSGRATDTQYF.

The J gene is TRBJ1-2, the V gene TRBV27; D is uncertain. CDR3 length equals 13 residues. Germline-derived CDR1 and CDR2 are MNHEY and SMNVEV (reference sequence). The V end lost 2 bases, the J end lost 2 bases, and 6 bases lay between the germline ends. The DNA for the CDR3 is TGTGCCAGCAGTTTAGATCTAAACTATGGCTACACCTTC. Translated, it gives CASSLDLNYGYTF.

The gene calls are TRBV11-2 and TRBJ2-7; D is unresolved. This CDR3 is built from 12 residues. CDR1 and CDR2 from the germline V gene are SGHAT and FQNNGV. V lost 5 bases and J lost 3, with 8 bases in between. The chain's CDR3 is CASSPNGYEQYF. The CDR3 DNA sequence: TGTGCCAGCAGCCCTAATGGCTACGAGCAGTACTTC.

As for this clone: The sample holds other DNA sequences that translate to the same CDR3. The chain carries TRBV6-1 and TRBJ2-7; tentative D call: TRBD1 (5 bases). CDR1 is MNHNS and CDR2 is SASEGT in the germline V gene. The germline V and J ends were trimmed by 5 bases and 4 bases, with 12 bases remaining between them. This CDR3 contains 13 residues. The CDR3 spells CASSPRGFYEQYF. The CDR3 DNA is TGTGCCAGCAGTCCTAGGGGCTTTTACGAGCAGTACTTC.

The rearrangement links TRBV30 to TRBJ2-7; TRBD2 is a possible D gene (6 bases). CDR1 is GTSNPN, CDR2 SVGIG, per germline (reference sequence). The V gene lost 0 bases and the J gene lost 6 bases, with 18 bases spanning the gap. The CDR3 is made up of 15 amino acids. For the CDR3, the DNA is TGTGCCTGGAGTGTCGGGGGTCTCCCAAAGCCCGAGCAGTACTTC. Its translation is CAWSVGGLPKPEQYF.

As concerns this clone: One junction end disagrees with the germline gene, perhaps due to a read error. V and J are TRBV5-1 and TRBJ1-1, with no clear D. Germline assignment: CDR1 SGHRS and CDR2 YFSETQ. The CDR3 consists of 14 residues. This CDR3 is CASSLWGGNAEAFF. The CDR3 nucleotides read TGCGCCAGCAGCTTGTGGGGAGGGAACGCTGAAGCTTTCTTT. Variable domain in full (rest from reference TRBV5-1 and TRBJ1-1): KAGVTQTPRYLIKTRGQQVTLSCSPISGHRSVSWYQQTPGQGLQFLFEYFSETQRNKGNFPGRFSGRQFSNSRSEMNVSTLELGDSALYLCASSLWGGNAEAFFGQGTRLTVV.

This chain links TRBV19 with TRBJ2-1; D unresolved. Trimming cost V 6 bases and J 8 bases, with 8 bases left between them. The CDR3 is 11 residues long. Looked up from germline, CDR1 is LNHDA and CDR2 is SQIVND (reference sequence). CDR3 bases: TGTGCCAGTAGCTGGAGCGATGAGCAGTTCTTC. Protein product: CASSWSDEQFF.

This clone came up once. The gene calls are TRBV6-1 and TRBJ2-2; TRBD2 might be the D (5 bases). This CDR3 is 15 amino acids long. The V gene's germline CDR1 is MNHNS and CDR2 SASEGT. V was pared by 5 bases and J by 2 bases, with 12 bases between. The CDR3 region has the DNA TGTGCCAGCAGTCCTCGGACTGGAAACACCGGGGAGCTGTTTTTT. It is translated as CASSPRTGNTGELFF.

The rearrangement joins TRBV18 to TRBJ2-7; 10 bases are a match to TRBD1. This CDR3 has 16 amino acids. The V gene end was trimmed by 5 bases and the J gene end by 5 bases; junction bases not matched to a gene: 12. Germline V gene sequence: CDR1 KGHSH, CDR2 LQKENI. CDR3 sequence: CASSSGQGGSIDEQYF. CDR3 DNA sequence: TGTGCCAGCTCATCCGGACAGGGGGGTTCTATCGACGAGCAGTACTTC.

The chain combines TRBV30 with TRBJ2-2; 15 bases map to TRBD2. The V and J ends lost 2 bases and 4 bases, in that order; junction bases with no gene match: 8. This CDR3 comprises 18 residues. Germline-derived CDR1 and CDR2 are GTSNPN and SVGIG (reference sequence). CDR3 in amino acids: CAWSLGGTSGRLTGELFF. In DNA, the CDR3 is TGTGCCTGGAGTCTAGGGGGGACTAGCGGGAGGCTCACCGGGGAGCTGTTTTTT.